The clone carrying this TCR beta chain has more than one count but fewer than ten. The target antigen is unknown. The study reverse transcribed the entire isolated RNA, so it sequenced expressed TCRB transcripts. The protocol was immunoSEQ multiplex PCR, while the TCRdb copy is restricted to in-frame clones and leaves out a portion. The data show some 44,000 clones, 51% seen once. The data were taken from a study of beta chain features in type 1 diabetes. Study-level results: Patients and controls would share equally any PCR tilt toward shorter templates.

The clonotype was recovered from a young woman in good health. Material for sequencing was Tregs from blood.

The CDR3 nucleotides are TGTGCCAGCAGTGAAGACGGGTACAGGGCCCAGCATTTT. It specifies CASSEDGYRAQHF. The V gene is TRBV2, the J gene TRBJ1-5, with a weak D call TRBD1 (6 bases). CDR1 is SNHLY, CDR2 FYNNEI, per germline. The CDR3 length is 13 residues. Trimming removed 1 base at V and 11 bases at J, with 12 bases between.